These 9 T cell receptor beta chains share one sample of origin, sequenced in a study of CD4+ T cells in melanoma (dated by TCRdb to 2021 to 2024). The library was produced with the immunoSEQ multiplex PCR assay. Drawn from immuneACCESS, this table holds only the in-frame rearrangements with V and J called that TCRdb kept. Clones are partly lost; checked studies trace under half to an unresolved V gene and leave the rest unexplained. In this sample the table shows about 11,000 clones, approximately 71% of which occur a single time. 7% to 9.5% of the sample lies in the top ten. Sequencing was carried out using cells from a culture (not recorded whether cultured in vitro). All receptors derive from a human donor with melanoma.

The rearrangement uses TRBV12-5 and TRBJ2-7; D uncertain. V was clipped by 3 bases and J by 4 bases, with 7 bases between them. Germline V gene lookup returns CDR1 LGHNT and CDR2 FRNRAP. This CDR3 spans 12 amino acids. The CDR3 nucleotides read TGTGCTAGTGGTTTTCGGGTTTACGAGCAGTACTTC. Translated: CASGFRVYEQYF.

This chain links TRBV18 with TRBJ2-3; 8 bases match TRBD2. Germline loops: CDR1 KGHSH, CDR2 LQKENI. This CDR3 contains 16 residues. With V trimmed by 3 bases and J by 2 bases, 7 bases remained unmatched. The CDR3 DNA sequence: TGTGCCAGCTCACCGATAGCGGGGCGCTACACAGATACGCAGTATTTT. It codes for CASSPIAGRYTDTQYF.

The table lists this clone with a few counts. The chain employs TRBV30 and TRBJ1-6; tentatively, D is TRBD1 (6 bases). Trimming left V 4 bases short and J 6 bases short, with 13 bases between. The germline gives CDR1 GTSNPN, CDR2 SVGIG (reference sequence). The CDR3 spans 14 residues. The DNA for the CDR3 is TGTGCCTGGAATTACGGACAGAGTAATTCACCCCTCCACTTT. Protein sequence: CAWNYGQSNSPLHF.

This clone was recorded a few times. This rearrangement joins TRBV13 to TRBJ2-6; 9 bases map to TRBD2. The trim removed 4 bases at V and 2 bases at J, leaving 3 bases unmatched. The CDR3 sequence is 16 residues long. Germline V gene lookup returns CDR1 PRHDT and CDR2 FYEKMQ (reference sequence). This CDR3 is CASSYGTSPGANVLTF. The CDR3 DNA reads as TGTGCCAGCAGCTACGGGACTAGCCCTGGGGCCAACGTCCTGACTTTC.

The V and J genes are TRBV11-2 and TRBJ1-5; D unclear. Trimming cost V 0 bases and J 4 bases, with 10 bases left between them. The CDR3 length is 15 residues. In germline, CDR1 is SGHAT, CDR2 FQNNGV. The CDR3 loop reads CASSLDWRGNQPQHF. CDR3 nucleotides: TGTGCCAGCAGCTTAGACTGGCGGGGAAATCAGCCCCAGCATTTT. Full variable domain (remainder filled in from reference TRBV11-2 and TRBJ1-5): EAGVAQSPRYKIIEKRQSVAFWCNPISGHATLYWYQQILGQGPKLLIQFQNNGVVDDSQLPKDRFSAERLKGVDSTLKIQPAKLEDSAVYLCASSLDWRGNQPQHFGDGTRLSIL.

This rearrangement joins TRBV6-5 to TRBJ2-7, with D perhaps TRBD1 (7 bases). V lost 8 bases and J lost 3, with 14 bases in between. The CDR3 sequence is 13 residues long. From germline, CDR1 is MNHEY and CDR2 SVGAGI. Here the CDR3 reads CASRRDSVYEQYF. The CDR3 DNA reads as TGTGCCAGCCGGAGGGACAGTGTCTACGAGCAGTACTTC.

The chain joins TRBV30 to TRBJ1-1; D is unresolved. The germline V gene encodes CDR1 GTSNPN and CDR2 SVGIG (reference sequence). CDR3 length equals 12 residues. The V end lost 3 bases, the J end lost 0 bases, and 5 bases lay between the germline ends. CDR3 nucleotides: TGTGCCTGGAGCCGTATGAACACTGAAGCTTTCTTT. As protein: CAWSRMNTEAFF.

The V call is TRBV5-8, the J call TRBJ2-1; 7 bases are shared with TRBD1. J was trimmed by 8 bases and V by 4 bases; bases with no gene match: 12. Looked up from germline, CDR1 is SGHTS and CDR2 is YDEGEE. The CDR3 consists of 15 residues. The CDR3: CASSQTTGYRDEQFF. The CDR3 coding sequence is TGTGCCAGCAGCCAAACGACAGGGTATCGGGATGAGCAGTTCTTC.

This rearrangement joins TRBV5-1 to TRBJ1-1; the match to TRBD1 covers 8 bases. The CDR3 has 15 amino acids. Germline values: CDR1 SGHRS, CDR2 YFSETQ. V lost 4 bases, J lost 0 bases, and 5 bases stayed unmatched. This CDR3 reads CASSRGTGLNTEAFF. CDR3 nucleotides: TGCGCCAGCAGCAGGGGGACAGGATTGAACACTGAAGCTTTCTTT.